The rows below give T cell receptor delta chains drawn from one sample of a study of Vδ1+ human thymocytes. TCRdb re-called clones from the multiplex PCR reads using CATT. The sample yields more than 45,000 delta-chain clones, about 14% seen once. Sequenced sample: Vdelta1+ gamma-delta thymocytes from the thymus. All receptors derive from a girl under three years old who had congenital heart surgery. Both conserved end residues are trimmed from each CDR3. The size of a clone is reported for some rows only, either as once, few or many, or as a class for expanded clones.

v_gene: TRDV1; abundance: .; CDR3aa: ALGACRGFRLSGGWYTDKLI
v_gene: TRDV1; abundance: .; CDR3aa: ALGESEPLGDIDKLI
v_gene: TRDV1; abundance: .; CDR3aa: ALGELPTGGFLTAQLF
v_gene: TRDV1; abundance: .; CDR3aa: ALGELGQRSRWGNTDKLI
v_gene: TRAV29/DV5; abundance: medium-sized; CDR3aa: AASEFFPYTDKLI
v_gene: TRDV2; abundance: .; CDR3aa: ACDTDGDYPDKLI
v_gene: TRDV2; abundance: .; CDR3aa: ACDTGRALYLGPLI
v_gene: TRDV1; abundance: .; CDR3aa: ALGELTPNTDKLI
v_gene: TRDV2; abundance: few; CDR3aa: ACDTEFPADKLI
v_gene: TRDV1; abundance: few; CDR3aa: ALGEWPSSLMGATDKLI
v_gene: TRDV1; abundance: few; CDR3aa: ALGGSTETNLLGDRLTDKLI
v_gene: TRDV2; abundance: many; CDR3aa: ACDTLGPRELI
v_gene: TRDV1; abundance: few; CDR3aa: ALGEFGPDAFLDKLI
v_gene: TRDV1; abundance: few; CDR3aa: ALGPFLLRDTLNAYTDKLI
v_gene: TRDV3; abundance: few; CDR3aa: AFPLIRVRGIPSSWDTRQMF
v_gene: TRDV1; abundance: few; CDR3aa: ALGELPFLLILGDRGGYTDKLI
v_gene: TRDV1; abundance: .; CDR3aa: ALSFLRGWDSRYTDKLI
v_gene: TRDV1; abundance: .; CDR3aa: ALGELGGTSEWYWGIYKLI
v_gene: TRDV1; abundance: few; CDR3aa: ALGGPTLPYADKLI
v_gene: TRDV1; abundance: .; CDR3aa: ALGKSGYAADKLI
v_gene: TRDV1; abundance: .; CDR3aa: ALGVHIPATEYWGPSGDKLI
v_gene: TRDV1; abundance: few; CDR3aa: ALGEGRSYWGSTTKLI
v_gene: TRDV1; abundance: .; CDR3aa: ALGNRLPTRAGVPTDKLI
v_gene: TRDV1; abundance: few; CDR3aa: ALGEDRGTSTGGCRYTDKHI
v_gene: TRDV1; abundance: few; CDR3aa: ALGELSLPTSAAGGPIPYTDKLI
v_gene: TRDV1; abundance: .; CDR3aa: ALGEQAPRPGDGTDKLI
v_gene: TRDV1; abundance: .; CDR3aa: ALGEPPSHYGPPVSYTDKLI
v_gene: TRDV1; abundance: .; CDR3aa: ALGEEHPARFTDKLI
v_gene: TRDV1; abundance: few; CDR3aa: ALGELDELPTPVRGTDKLI
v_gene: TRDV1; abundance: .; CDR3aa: ALGESFRHKLI
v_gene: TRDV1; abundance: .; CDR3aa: ALGVFSYFGPGGDKLI
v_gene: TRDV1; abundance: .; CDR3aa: ALGELAPLRIWYTDKLI
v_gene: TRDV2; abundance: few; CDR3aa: ACMGDTGLADKLI
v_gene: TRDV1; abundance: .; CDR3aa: ALGELTPGRGKLI
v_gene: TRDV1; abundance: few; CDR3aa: ALGPTSGVGVGWGIPMYTDKLI
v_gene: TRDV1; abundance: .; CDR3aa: ALGEGVAGGLYTDKLI
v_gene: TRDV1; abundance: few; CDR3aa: ALASLGGIHDKLI
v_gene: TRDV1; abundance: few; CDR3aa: ALGELPTNGYAAYTDKLI
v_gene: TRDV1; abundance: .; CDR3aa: ALGELPIRGIPRYTDKLI
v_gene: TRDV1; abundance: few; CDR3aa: ALGSGGLPSIRYTDKLI
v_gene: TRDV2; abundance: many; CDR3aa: ACELLFWGNKLI